This TCR beta chain comes out of a study of early T cells in non-severe SARS-CoV-2 infection. Study overall: RNA in bulk from unsorted whole blood was sequenced, and chains were unpaired.

The CDR3 length is 11 residues. The V gene's germline CDR1 is SEHNR and CDR2 FQNEAQ (reference sequence). V lost 4 bases, J lost 5 bases, and 5 bases lay in between. Unique molecular identifier tags were affixed to discrete cDNA molecules. TCRdb analysed the 5' RACE reads with MiXCR anew, one entry per CDR3 protein. The sample lists some 66,000 distinct CDR3 sequences, over 8% occurring once. This chain links TRBV7-9 with TRBJ1-2; D gene ambiguous. The TCR sequence derives from an adult who was a healthcare worker with PCR-confirmed SARS-CoV-2 infection or an uninfected control (not recorded which). Material: whole blood. CDR3 nucleotide sequence: TGTGCCAGCAGCTCTCCATATGGCTACACCTTC. Translating it yields CASSSPYGYTF. Combining the CDR3 with reference TRBV7-9 and TRBJ1-2 gives the whole variable domain DTGVSQNPRHKITKRGQNVTFRCDPISEHNRLYWYRQTLGQGPEFLTYFQNEAQLEKSRLLSDRFSAERPKGSFSTLEIQRTEQGDSAMYLCASSSPYGYTFGSGTRLTVV.